This TCR beta chain appears in the sequencing data of a study of blood T cell repertoires in COVID-19. Study context: Samples taken during acute and convalescent COVID-19 were collected in the United States, Italy and Spain. Nucleic acid was either cDNA or gDNA, and it came from T cells, B-cell-depleted T cells, or PBMCs.

Looked up from germline, CDR1 is MNHNS and CDR2 is SASEGT. With 2 bases removed from V and 4 bases from J, the gap between germline ends came to 11 bases. This CDR3 has 14 residues. The authors' processing: From reference gene primer amplification, estimates of nucleated cell counts were derived. The assay was immunoSEQ multiplex PCR, and TCRdb's table has in-frame clones only and misses some. V and J calls and clone size follow that table, whereas D and trimming were derived from the DNA. The data hold about 190,000 clones, with roughly four fifths observed a single time. The chain has TRBV6-1 and TRBJ2-5; weak D call: TRBD1 (5 bases). The specimen sequenced was peripheral blood. The TCR originated in a woman in her 70s with active or convalescent COVID-19. CDR3 loop: CASSELVGRETQYF. CDR3 DNA: TGTGCCAGCAGTGAATTGGTGGGGCGAGAGACCCAGTACTTC.